The present T cell receptor (beta chain) was sequenced within a study of cytomegalovirus exposure and HLA in healthy donors. This clone was observed a few times. The V gene's germline CDR1 is MNHEY and CDR2 SVGAGI. The V gene end was trimmed by 5 bases and the J gene end by 6 bases; junction bases not matched to a gene: 8. The CDR3 spans 15 residues. The PCR had 60 Vbeta and 13 Jbeta primers. Sequencing used immunoSEQ multiplex PCR; TCRdb keeps in-frame clones, though not all of them. The repertoire holds fewer than 100,000 clones, with under 85% as singletons. This TCR was sampled from a woman aged 40 to 50 in good health and CMV-seropositive. The sequenced sample consisted of PBMCs. The V and J genes are TRBV6-5 and TRBJ2-2, with 8 nucleotides matching TRBD1. The CDR3 region has the DNA TGTGCCAGCAGTCCCCAGGGGGCTGTAGCCGGGGAGCTGTTTTTT. Its protein is CASSPQGAVAGELFF.